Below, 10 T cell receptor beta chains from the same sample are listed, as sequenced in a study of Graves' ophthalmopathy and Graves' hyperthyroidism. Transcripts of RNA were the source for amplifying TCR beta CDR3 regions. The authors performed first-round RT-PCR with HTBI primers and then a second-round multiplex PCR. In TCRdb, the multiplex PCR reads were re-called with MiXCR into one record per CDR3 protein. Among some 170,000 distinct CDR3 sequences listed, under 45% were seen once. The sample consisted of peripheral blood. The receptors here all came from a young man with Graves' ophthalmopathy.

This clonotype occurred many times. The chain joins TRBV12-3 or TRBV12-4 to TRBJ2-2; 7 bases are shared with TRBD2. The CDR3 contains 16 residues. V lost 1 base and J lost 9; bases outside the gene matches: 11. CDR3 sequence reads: CASSLEASGPRRELFF. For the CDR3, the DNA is TGTGCCAGCAGTTTAGAGGCTAGCGGCCCGAGGCGGGAGCTGTTTTTT.

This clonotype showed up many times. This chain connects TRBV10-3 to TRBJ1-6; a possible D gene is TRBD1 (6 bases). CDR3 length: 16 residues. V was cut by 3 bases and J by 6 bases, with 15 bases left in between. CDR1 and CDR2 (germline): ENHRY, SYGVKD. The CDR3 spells CAISDLGPGANSPLHF. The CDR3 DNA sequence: TGTGCCATCAGTGATCTTGGGCCAGGGGCTAATTCACCCCTCCACTTT.

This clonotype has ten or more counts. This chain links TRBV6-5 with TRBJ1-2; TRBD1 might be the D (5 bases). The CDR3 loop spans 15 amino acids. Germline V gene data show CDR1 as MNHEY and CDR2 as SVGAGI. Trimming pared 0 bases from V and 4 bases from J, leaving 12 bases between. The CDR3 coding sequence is TGTGCCAGCAGTTACTCGGTCCACGGGACCTATGGCTACACCTTC. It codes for CASSYSVHGTYGYTF.

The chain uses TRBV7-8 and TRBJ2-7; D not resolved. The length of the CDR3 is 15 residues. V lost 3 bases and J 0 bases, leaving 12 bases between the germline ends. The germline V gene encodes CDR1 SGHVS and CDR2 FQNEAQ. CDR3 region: CASSFSGTGSYEQYF. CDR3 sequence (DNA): TGTGCCAGCAGCTTCAGTGGCACGGGCTCCTACGAGCAGTACTTC.

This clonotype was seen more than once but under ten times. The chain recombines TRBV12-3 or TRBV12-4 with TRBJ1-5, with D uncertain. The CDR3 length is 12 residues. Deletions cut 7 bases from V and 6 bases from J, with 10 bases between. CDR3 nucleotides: TGTGCCAGCAAGGGTAGGAGTCAGCCCCAGCATTTT. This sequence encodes CASKGRSQPQHF.

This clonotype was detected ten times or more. CDR3 protein: CAWSSGTGNQPQHF. The CDR3 DNA reads TGTGCCTGGAGTTCCGGGACAGGGAACCAGCCCCAGCATTTT. The chain employs TRBV30 and TRBJ1-5; 9 nucleotides align to TRBD1. The CDR3 totals 14 residues. Per the germline V gene, CDR1 is GTSNPN and CDR2 is SVGIG (reference sequence). After removal of 2 bases from V and 7 bases from J, the junction contained 6 bases not matched to a gene.

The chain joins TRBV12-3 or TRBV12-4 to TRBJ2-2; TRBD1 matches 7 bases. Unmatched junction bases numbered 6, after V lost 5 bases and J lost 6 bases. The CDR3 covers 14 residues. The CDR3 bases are TGTGCCAGCAGTCCACAGGGGTGGTCCGGGGAGCTGTTTTTT. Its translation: CASSPQGWSGELFF.

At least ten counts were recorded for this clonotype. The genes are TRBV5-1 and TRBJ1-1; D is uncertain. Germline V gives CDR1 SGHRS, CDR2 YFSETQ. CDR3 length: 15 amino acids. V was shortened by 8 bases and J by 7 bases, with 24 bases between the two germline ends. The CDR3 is CASSLDGRRGDEAFF. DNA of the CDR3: TGCGCCAGTAGCCTGGATGGCCGGAGAGGAGATGAAGCTTTCTTT.

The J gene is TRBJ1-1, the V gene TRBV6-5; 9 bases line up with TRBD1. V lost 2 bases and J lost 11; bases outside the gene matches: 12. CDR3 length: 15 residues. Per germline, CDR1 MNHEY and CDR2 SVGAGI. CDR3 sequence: CASSYTDKRQGEAFF. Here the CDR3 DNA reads TGTGCCAGCAGTTACACCGACAAAAGACAGGGGGAGGCTTTCTTT.

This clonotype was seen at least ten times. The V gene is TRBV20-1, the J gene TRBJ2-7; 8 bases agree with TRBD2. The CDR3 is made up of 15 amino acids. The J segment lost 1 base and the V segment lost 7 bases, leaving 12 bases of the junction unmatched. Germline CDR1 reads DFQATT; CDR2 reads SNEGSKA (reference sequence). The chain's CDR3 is CSVDGAGGESYEQYF. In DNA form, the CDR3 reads TGCAGTGTTGACGGCGCGGGGGGTGAATCCTACGAGCAGTACTTC.